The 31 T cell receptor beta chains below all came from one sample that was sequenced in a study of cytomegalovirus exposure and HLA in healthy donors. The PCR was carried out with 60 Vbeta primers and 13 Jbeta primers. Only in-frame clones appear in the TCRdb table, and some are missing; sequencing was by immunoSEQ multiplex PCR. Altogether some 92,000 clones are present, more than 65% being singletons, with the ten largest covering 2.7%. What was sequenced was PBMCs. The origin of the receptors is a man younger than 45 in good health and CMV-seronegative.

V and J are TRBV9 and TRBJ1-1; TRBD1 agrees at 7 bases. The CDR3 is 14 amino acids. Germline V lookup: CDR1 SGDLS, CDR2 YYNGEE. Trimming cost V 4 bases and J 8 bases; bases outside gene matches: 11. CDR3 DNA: TGTGCCAGCAGCCCGACCCCGTTGGACAGGGAAGCTTTCTTT. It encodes CASSPTPLDREAFF.

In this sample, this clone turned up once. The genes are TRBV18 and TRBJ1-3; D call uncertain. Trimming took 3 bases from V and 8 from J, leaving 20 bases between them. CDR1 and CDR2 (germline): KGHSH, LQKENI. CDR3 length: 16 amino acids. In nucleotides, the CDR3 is TGTGCCAGCTCACCTGCCTCCGGGAACCGAGGAGACACCATATATTTT. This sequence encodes CASSPASGNRGDTIYF.

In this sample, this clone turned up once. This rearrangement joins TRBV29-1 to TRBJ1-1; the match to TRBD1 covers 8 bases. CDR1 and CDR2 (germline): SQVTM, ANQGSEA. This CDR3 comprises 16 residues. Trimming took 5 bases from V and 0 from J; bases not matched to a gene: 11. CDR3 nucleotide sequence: TGCAGCGTTAGACAGGGGACCCATCATATGAACACTGAAGCTTTCTTT. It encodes CSVRQGTHHMNTEAFF. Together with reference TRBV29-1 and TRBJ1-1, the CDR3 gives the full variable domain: SAVISQKPSRDICQRGTSLTIQCQVDSQVTMMFWYRQQPGQSLTLIATANQGSEATYESGFVIDKFPISRPNLTFSTLTVSNMSPEDSSIYLCSVRQGTHHMNTEAFFGQGTRLTVV.

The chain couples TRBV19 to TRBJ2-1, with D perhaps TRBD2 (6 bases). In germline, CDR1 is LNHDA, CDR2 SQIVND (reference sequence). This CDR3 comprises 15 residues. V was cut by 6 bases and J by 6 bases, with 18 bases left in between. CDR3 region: CASRPPWGETNEQFF. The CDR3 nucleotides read TGTGCCAGTAGACCACCCTGGGGGGAAACCAATGAGCAGTTCTTC.

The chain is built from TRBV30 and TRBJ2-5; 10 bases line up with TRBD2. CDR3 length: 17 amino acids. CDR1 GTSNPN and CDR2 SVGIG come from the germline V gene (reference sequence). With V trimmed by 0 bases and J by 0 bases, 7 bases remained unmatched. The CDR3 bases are TGTGCCTGGAGTGTGGGCCTAGCGGGGGCCCACCAAGAGACCCAGTACTTC. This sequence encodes CAWSVGLAGAHQETQYF.

The CDR3 loop is CASSLLGDYEQYF. Here the CDR3 DNA reads TGTGCCAGCAGCTTACTAGGAGACTACGAGCAGTACTTC. The chain recombines TRBV13 with TRBJ2-7; no clear D. Trimming took 2 bases from V and 3 from J, leaving 8 bases between them. This CDR3 is 13 amino acids long. Germline V gene lookup returns CDR1 PRHDT and CDR2 FYEKMQ (reference sequence). Using reference TRBV13 and TRBJ2-7 for the parts outside the CDR3, the full variable domain is AAGVIQSPRHLIKEKRETATLKCYPIPRHDTVYWYQQGPGQDPQFLISFYEKMQSDKGSIPDRFSAQQFSDYHSELNMSSLELGDSALYFCASSLLGDYEQYFGPGTRLTVT.

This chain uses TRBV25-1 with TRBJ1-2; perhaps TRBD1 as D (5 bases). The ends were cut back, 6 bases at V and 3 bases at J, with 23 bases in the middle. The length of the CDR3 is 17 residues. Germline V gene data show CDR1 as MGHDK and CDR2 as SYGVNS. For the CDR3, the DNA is TGTGCCAGCAGCAACCGAGATCAGGGACCGGGGGACTATGGCTACACCTTC. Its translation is CASSNRDQGPGDYGYTF.

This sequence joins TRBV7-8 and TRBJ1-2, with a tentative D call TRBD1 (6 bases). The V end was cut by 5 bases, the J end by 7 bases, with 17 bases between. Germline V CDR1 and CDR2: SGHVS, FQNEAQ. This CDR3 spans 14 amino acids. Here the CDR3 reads CASSLRQVTTGYTF. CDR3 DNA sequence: TGTGCCAGCAGCCTGCGACAGGTTACCACTGGCTACACCTTC.

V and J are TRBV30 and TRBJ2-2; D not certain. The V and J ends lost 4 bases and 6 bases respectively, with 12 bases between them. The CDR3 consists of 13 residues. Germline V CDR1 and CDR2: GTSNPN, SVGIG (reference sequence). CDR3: CAWIKVWPGELFF. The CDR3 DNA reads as TGTGCCTGGATAAAAGTATGGCCCGGGGAGCTGTTTTTT.

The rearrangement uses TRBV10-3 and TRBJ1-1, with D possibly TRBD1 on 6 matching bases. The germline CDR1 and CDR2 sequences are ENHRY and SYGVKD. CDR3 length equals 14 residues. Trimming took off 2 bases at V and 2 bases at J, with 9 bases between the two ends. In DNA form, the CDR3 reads TGTGCCATCAGTGAGGCAGGGGAAAACACTGAAGCTTTCTTT. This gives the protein CAISEAGENTEAFF.

The DNA for the CDR3 is TGTGCCAGCAGCGTAGGGGCACAGGGGGCGGGTGGCTACACCTTC. Protein product: CASSVGAQGAGGYTF. The chain joins TRBV9 to TRBJ1-2; 9 bases match TRBD1. The CDR3 runs to 15 residues. From germline, CDR1 is SGDLS and CDR2 YYNGEE. V was pared by 0 bases and J by 7 bases, with 7 bases of the junction left unmatched.

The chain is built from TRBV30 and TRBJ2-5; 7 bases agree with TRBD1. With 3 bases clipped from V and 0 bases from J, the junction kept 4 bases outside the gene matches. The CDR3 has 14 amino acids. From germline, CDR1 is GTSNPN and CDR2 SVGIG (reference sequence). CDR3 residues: CAWRSQGDQETQYF. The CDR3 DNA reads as TGTGCCTGGAGATCCCAGGGGGACCAAGAGACCCAGTACTTC.

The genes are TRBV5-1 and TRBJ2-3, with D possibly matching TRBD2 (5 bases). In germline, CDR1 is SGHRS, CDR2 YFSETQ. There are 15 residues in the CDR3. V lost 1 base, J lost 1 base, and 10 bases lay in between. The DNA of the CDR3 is TGCGCCAGCAGCTTGCGGGGAATGGGCACAGATACGCAGTATTTT. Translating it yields CASSLRGMGTDTQYF.

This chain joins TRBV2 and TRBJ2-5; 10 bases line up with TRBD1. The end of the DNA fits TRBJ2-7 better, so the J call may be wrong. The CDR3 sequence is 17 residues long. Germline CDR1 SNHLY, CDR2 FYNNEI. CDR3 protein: CASRHPAGTGVANEQYF. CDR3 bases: TGTGCCAGCAGACACCCAGCCGGGACAGGGGTAGCTAACGAGCAGTACTTC.

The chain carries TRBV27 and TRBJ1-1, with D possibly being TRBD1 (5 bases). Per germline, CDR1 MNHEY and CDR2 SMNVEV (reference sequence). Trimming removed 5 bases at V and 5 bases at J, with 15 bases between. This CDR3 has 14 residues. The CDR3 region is CASSHFSGGTEAFF. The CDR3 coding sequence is TGTGCCAGCAGTCATTTTTCGGGGGGGACTGAAGCTTTCTTT.

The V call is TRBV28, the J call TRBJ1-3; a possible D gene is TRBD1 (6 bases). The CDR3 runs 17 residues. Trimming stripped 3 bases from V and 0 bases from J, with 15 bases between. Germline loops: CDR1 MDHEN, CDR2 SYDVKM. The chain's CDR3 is CASSFFSGQISGNTIYF. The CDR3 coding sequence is TGTGCCAGCAGTTTTTTTTCGGGACAAATCTCTGGAAACACCATATATTTT.

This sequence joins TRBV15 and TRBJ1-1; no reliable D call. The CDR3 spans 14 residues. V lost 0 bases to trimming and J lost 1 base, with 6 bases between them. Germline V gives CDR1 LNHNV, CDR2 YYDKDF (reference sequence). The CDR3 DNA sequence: TGTGCCACCAGCAGAGATTACGGGAACACTGAAGCTTTCTTT. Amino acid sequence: CATSRDYGNTEAFF.

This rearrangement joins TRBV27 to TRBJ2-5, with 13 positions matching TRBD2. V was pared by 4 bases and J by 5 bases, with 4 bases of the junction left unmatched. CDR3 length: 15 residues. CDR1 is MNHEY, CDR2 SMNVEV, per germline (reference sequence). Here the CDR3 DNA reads TGTGCCAGCAGTTCCACGACTAGCGGGGGGGAGACCCAGTACTTC. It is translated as CASSSTTSGGETQYF.

The CDR3 region has the DNA TGTGCCAGCAGCCCGCACAGTGAAAAACTGTTTTTT. Protein sequence: CASSPHSEKLFF. The J gene is TRBJ1-4, the V gene TRBV7-9; D not resolved. In germline, CDR1 is SEHNR, CDR2 FQNEAQ (reference sequence). The CDR3 sequence is 12 residues long. Trimming pared 5 bases from V and 7 bases from J, leaving 8 bases between.

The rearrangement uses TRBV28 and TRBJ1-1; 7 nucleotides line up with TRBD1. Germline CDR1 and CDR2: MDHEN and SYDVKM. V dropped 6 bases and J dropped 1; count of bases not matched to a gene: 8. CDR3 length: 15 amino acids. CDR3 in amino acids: CASSSQTGRNTEAFF. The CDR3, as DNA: TGTGCCAGCAGCTCACAGACAGGGAGGAACACTGAAGCTTTCTTT.

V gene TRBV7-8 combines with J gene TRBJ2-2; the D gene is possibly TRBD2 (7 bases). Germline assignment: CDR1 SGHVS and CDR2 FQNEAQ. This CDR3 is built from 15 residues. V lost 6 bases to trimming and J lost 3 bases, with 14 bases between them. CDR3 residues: CASSFGGGDTGELFF. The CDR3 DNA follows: TGTGCCAGCAGTTTTGGCGGGGGCGACACCGGGGAGCTGTTTTTT.

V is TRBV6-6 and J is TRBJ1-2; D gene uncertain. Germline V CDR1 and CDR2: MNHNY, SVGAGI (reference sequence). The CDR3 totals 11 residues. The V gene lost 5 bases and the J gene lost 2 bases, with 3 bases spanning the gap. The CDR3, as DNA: TGTGCCAGCAGTCAAAACTATGGCTACACCTTC. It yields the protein CASSQNYGYTF.

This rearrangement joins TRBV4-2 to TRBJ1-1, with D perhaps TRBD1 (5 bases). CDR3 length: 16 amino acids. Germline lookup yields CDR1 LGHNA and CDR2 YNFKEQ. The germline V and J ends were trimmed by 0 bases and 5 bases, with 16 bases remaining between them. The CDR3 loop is CASSQERGVGTTEAFF. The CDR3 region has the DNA TGTGCCAGCAGCCAAGAACGGGGGGTAGGAACGACTGAAGCTTTCTTT.

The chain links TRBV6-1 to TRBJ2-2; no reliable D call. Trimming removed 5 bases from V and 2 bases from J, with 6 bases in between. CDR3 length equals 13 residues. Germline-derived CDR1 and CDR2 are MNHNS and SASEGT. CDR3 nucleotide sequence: TGTGCCAGCAGTCCTATTAACACCGGGGAGCTGTTTTTT. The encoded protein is CASSPINTGELFF.

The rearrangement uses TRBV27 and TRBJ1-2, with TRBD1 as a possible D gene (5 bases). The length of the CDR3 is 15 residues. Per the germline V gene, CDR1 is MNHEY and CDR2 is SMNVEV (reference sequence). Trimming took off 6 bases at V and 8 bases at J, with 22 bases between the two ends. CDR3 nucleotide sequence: TGTGCCAGCAGCCCCCTGGGCGGCAGGGTGAAAGGCTACACCTTC. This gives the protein CASSPLGGRVKGYTF.

The CDR3 DNA reads TGTGCCAGCAGTTTAGCCCAGGGGCATGGGGAGCAGTACTTC. Amino acids: CASSLAQGHGEQYF. The chain links TRBV28 to TRBJ2-7; D may be TRBD1 (6 bases). The CDR3 runs to 14 residues. Germline V gives CDR1 MDHEN, CDR2 SYDVKM. V was pared by 2 bases and J by 7 bases, with 15 bases between.

CDR3: CASSLSRVSPYEQYF. CDR3 nucleotides: TGTGCCAGCAGTTTATCGAGGGTCTCACCCTACGAGCAGTACTTC. The chain carries TRBV27 and TRBJ2-5; possible D gene TRBD2, 5 bases. The J call is doubtful: the DNA matches TRBJ2-7 better. The CDR3 is 15 amino acids. Germline-derived CDR1 and CDR2 are MNHEY and SMNVEV (reference sequence).

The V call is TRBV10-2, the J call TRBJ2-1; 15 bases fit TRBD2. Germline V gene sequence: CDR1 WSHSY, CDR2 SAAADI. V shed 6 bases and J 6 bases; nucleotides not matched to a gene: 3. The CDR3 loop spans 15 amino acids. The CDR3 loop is CASRGGLAGGNEQFF. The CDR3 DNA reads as TGCGCCAGCAGGGGGGGACTAGCGGGGGGCAATGAGCAGTTCTTC.

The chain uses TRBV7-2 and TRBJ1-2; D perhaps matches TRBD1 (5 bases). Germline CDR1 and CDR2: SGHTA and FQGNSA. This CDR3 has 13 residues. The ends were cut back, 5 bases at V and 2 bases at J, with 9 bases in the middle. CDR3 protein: CASSRDFNYGYTF. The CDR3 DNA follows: TGTGCCAGCAGCCGGGACTTCAACTATGGCTACACCTTC.

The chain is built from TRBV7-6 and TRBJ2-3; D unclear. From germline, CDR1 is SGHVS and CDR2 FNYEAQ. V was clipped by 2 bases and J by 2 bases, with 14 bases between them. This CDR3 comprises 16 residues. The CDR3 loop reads CASSLSPPFNTDTQYF. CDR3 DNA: TGTGCCAGCAGCTTATCTCCCCCCTTTAACACAGATACGCAGTATTTT.

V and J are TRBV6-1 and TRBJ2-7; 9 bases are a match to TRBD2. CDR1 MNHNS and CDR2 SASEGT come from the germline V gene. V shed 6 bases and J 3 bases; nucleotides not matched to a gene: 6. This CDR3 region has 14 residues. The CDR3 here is CASRPAGGRYEQYF. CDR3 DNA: TGTGCCAGCAGGCCCGCGGGAGGGCGCTACGAGCAGTACTTC.